The T cell receptor beta chain under discussion was sequenced for a study of T cell responses to AZD1222 COVID-19 vaccine. Study-wide results and caveats: In a largely white British group with more females than males, clonal diversity was possibly underestimated. It was only 6 or 7 AZD1222 recipients who were seropositive at baseline. Regions 160-218 and 743-854 dominated among vaccine-associated CD4 TCRs spanning spike. Targets within unmutated variant regions were reportedly found for nearly half of spike-specific TCRs.

This CDR3 is built from 15 residues. Germline V gives CDR1 MNHEY, CDR2 SVGAGI. V shed 2 bases and J 6 bases; nucleotides not matched to a gene: 7. A note on this clone: Its target is unknown.

Sequencing used immunoSEQ multiplex PCR; TCRdb keeps in-frame clones, though not all of them. Of fewer than 200,000 clones in the sample, approximately 90% were seen once. The origin of this receptor is an adult who received the AZD1222 COVID-19 vaccine. The sequences come from peripheral blood, collected 28 days after the second AZD1222 dose. The rearrangement links TRBV6-5 to TRBJ2-5, with TRBD2 matching over 9 bases. DNA of the CDR3: TGTGCCAGCAGTTACCGGCGGGAGGGCCGACAGACCCAGTACTTC. Residues: CASSYRREGRQTQYF.